What follows are 15 T cell receptor beta chains derived from one specimen sequenced in a study of beta chain features in type 1 diabetes (dated by TCRdb to the late 2010s). What the work shows at the level of the full study, not this receptor alone: A moderate but significant shortening of TCRB CDR3 length was observed in type 1 diabetes patients in all four CD4+ subsets.

The antigens these receptors bind are not known. The protocol used for the library was the immunoSEQ multiplex PCR assay. The entire amount of isolated RNA was reverse transcribed using the High Capacity cDNA Reverse Transcription Kit, so the sequenced TCRB transcripts were expressed ones. Sourced from immuneACCESS, this table was stored by TCRdb with only in-frame sequences that have V and J called. A share of the clones is absent; for the studies checked, an unresolved V gene accounts for under half, and the remainder has no known explanation. In all, the sample holds around 310,000 clones, and roughly 14% of those were seen once. The ten largest make up over 0.014% of the sample. The sequenced material came from naive CD4+ T cells from blood. What this sample's cell subset or site label stands for: true naive CD4+ T cells. The receptors shown here come from a woman aged 18-35 years with type 1 diabetes.

This clone was counted only a few times. The genes are TRBV28 and TRBJ2-5, with a tentative D call TRBD2 (5 bases). The CDR3 consists of 14 residues. V dropped 7 bases and J dropped 0 bases, with 12 bases sitting between them. CDR1 and CDR2 from the germline V gene are MDHEN and SYDVKM. The CDR3 DNA is TGTGCCAGCACTTCTCCGGGAAACCAAGAGACCCAGTACTTC. This encodes CASTSPGNQETQYF.

The rearrangement joins TRBV14 to TRBJ1-2; D is ambiguous. The ends were cut back, 1 base at V and 3 bases at J, with 12 bases in the middle. Germline V CDR1 and CDR2: SGHDN, FVKESK. This CDR3 spans 15 amino acids. CDR3 protein: CASSQVPSGYYGYTF. CDR3 sequence (DNA): TGTGCCAGCAGCCAAGTTCCCAGCGGGTACTATGGCTACACCTTC.

The rearrangement joins TRBV12-5 to TRBJ2-5; 10 bases match TRBD2. Germline CDR1 and CDR2: LGHNT and FRNRAP. The CDR3 sequence is 15 residues long. Germline trimming cut 2 bases from V and 4 bases from J; bases unmatched to any gene: 4. The CDR3 nucleotides read TGTGCTAGTGGTTTGTGGCTAGCGGGAGCAGAGACCCAGTACTTC. It is translated as CASGLWLAGAETQYF.

This clone was picked up a small number of times. The V and J genes are TRBV14 and TRBJ1-2, with D unclear. The CDR3 runs 14 residues. From germline, CDR1 is SGHDN and CDR2 FVKESK. V lost 4 bases and J 5 bases, leaving 14 bases between the germline ends. CDR3: CASSPGGGPYGYTF. The CDR3 DNA is TGTGCCAGCAGCCCCGGAGGAGGGCCTTATGGCTACACCTTC.

This clone was detected a few times. V usage is TRBV7-2 and J usage is TRBJ2-5, with a weak D call TRBD2 (5 bases). Germline CDR1 reads SGHTA; CDR2 reads FQGNSA. The germline V and J ends were trimmed by 3 bases and 5 bases, with 10 bases remaining between them. The CDR3 spans 13 residues. This CDR3 reads CASSFSGVETQYF. The CDR3 coding sequence is TGTGCCAGCAGCTTTTCCGGGGTGGAGACCCAGTACTTC. The full variable domain, rest sourced from reference TRBV7-2 and TRBJ2-5, is GAGVSQSPSNKVTEKGKDVELRCDPISGHTALYWYRQSLGQGLEFLIYFQGNSAPDKSGLPSDRFSAERTGGSVSTLTIQRTQQEDSAVYLCASSFSGVETQYFGPGTRLLVL.

The chain uses TRBV10-3 and TRBJ2-1; TRBD2 matches 8 bases. The germline V gene encodes CDR1 ENHRY and CDR2 SYGVKD. With V trimmed by 5 bases and J by 5 bases, 11 bases remained unmatched. The CDR3 runs 16 residues. The CDR3 bases are TGTGCCATCAGTTTGGCCCCGGGACTAGGTGACAATGAGCAGTTCTTC. Translating gives CAISLAPGLGDNEQFF.

The chain has TRBV19 and TRBJ1-5, with D perhaps matching TRBD1 (5 bases). Trimming pared 11 bases from V and 5 bases from J, leaving 16 bases between. CDR3 length: 13 amino acids. In germline, CDR1 is LNHDA, CDR2 SQIVND (reference sequence). The CDR3 coding sequence is TGTGCCTGCCAGGGACGGGGGGATCAGCCCCAGCATTTT. It codes for CACQGRGDQPQHF.

This chain uses TRBV30 with TRBJ2-5; tentative D call: TRBD1 (6 bases). Germline CDR1 is GTSNPN and CDR2 is SVGIG (reference sequence). The V gene lost 0 bases and the J gene lost 7 bases, with 12 bases spanning the gap. The CDR3 has 13 residues. Here the CDR3 DNA reads TGTGCCTGGAGTGTACAGGGTGTGGGGACCCAGTACTTC. Its translation is CAWSVQGVGTQYF.

The rearrangement joins TRBV28 to TRBJ2-1, with a tentative D call TRBD2 (5 bases). This CDR3 is 11 amino acids long. Trimming removed 7 bases at V and 10 bases at J, with 11 bases between. Germline CDR1 and CDR2: MDHEN and SYDVKM. The CDR3 coding sequence is TGTGCCAGCATAAAAGAGGGAGAGCAGTTCTTC. This sequence encodes CASIKEGEQFF.

This clone was detected a few times. The chain couples TRBV12-5 to TRBJ2-1; D gene ambiguous. V lost 2 bases, J lost 8 bases, and 7 bases lay in between. CDR1 is LGHNT, CDR2 FRNRAP, per germline. The CDR3 has 12 amino acids. The CDR3 coding sequence is TGTGCTAGTGGTTTGAGTCTAGATGAGCAGTTCTTC. It encodes CASGLSLDEQFF.

This chain connects TRBV9 to TRBJ1-1, with no clear D. V shed 0 bases and J shed 0 bases, with 9 bases lying between them. This CDR3 has 15 residues. Germline loops: CDR1 SGDLS, CDR2 YYNGEE. Written as DNA, the CDR3 is TGTGCCAGCAGCGTAGAGGCAGACATGAACACTGAAGCTTTCTTT. Protein: CASSVEADMNTEAFF.

The chain recombines TRBV7-6 with TRBJ2-1; 9 nucleotides match TRBD1. The J segment lost 5 bases and the V segment lost 5 bases, leaving 7 bases of the junction unmatched. Germline CDR1 SGHVS, CDR2 FNYEAQ. This CDR3 contains 15 residues. The CDR3 sequence: CASSRDRDRDNEQFF. The CDR3 DNA reads as TGTGCCAGCAGCCGGGACAGGGATAGGGACAATGAGCAGTTCTTC.

Only a few counts were recorded for this clone. The V gene is TRBV25-1, the J gene TRBJ2-3; weak D call: TRBD1 (7 bases). The CDR3 extends over 17 amino acids. Germline-derived CDR1 and CDR2 are MGHDK and SYGVNS. V was clipped by 1 base and J by 3 bases, with 17 bases between them. As DNA, the CDR3 is TGTGCCAGCAGTGAATCGGGGGCAGGGGGTATGACAGATACGCAGTATTTT. Its translation: CASSESGAGGMTDTQYF.

The genes are TRBV28 and TRBJ2-7; possibly TRBD1 for D (6 bases). CDR1 is MDHEN and CDR2 is SYDVKM in the germline V gene. The CDR3 has 13 amino acids. The ends were cut back, 2 bases at V and 3 bases at J, with 8 bases in the middle. CDR3 residues: CASSLMDSYEQYF. The CDR3 DNA sequence: TGTGCCAGCAGTTTAATGGACAGCTACGAGCAGTACTTC.

V gene TRBV30 combines with J gene TRBJ1-2; 8 bases match TRBD1. Germline CDR1 GTSNPN, CDR2 SVGIG (reference sequence). Trimming at V came to 3 bases and at J to 4 bases, leaving 19 bases not matched to a gene. CDR3 size: 18 residues. CDR3 DNA sequence: TGTGCCTGGAGCCTCTCCGGGACAGGAGGGCCGGAGGTCTATGGCTACACCTTC. It translates to CAWSLSGTGGPEVYGYTF.